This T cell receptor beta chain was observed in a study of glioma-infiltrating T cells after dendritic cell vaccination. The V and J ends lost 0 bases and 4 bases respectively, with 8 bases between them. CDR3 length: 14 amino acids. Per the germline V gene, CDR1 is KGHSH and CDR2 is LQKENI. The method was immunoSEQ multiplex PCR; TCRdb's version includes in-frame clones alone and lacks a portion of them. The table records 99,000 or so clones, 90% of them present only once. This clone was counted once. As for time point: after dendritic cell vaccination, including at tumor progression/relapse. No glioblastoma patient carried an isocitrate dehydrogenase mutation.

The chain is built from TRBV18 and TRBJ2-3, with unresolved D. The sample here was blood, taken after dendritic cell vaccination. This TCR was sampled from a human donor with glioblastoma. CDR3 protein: CASSPPYGSDTQYF. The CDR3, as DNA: TGTGCCAGCTCACCACCGTACGGGTCAGATACGCAGTATTTT.